These T cell receptor beta chains were read from a single sample in a study of early T cells in non-severe SARS-CoV-2 infection. TCRdb reprocessed the 5' RACE reads via MiXCR and lists one record per CDR3 protein. The sample includes 90,000 to 130,000 distinct CDR3 sequences, roughly 12% of them seen just once. Sequencing was performed on whole blood, taken at baseline. The receptors stem from an adult who was a healthcare worker with PCR-confirmed SARS-CoV-2 infection or an uninfected control (not recorded which). CDR3s include the opening cysteine and the closing phenylalanine or tryptophan. The order of the fields is CDR3 DNA, CDR3 protein, J gene, clone size, D gene, V gene. D genes are given only for firm matches. Size tells how often a clone was seen (once, few, many) or the class of an expanded clone, and some rows leave it out.

CDR3 DNA: TGCAGCGTTGGGGCAGGGGTCTACGAGCAGTACTTC; CDR3 protein: CSVGAGVYEQYF; J gene: TRBJ2-7; clone size: few; D gene: -; V gene: TRBV29-1
CDR3 DNA: TGTGCCAGCTCACAGTTTTCGGGGACCTACGAGCAGTACTTC; CDR3 protein: CASSQFSGTYEQYF; J gene: TRBJ2-7; clone size: large; D gene: -; V gene: TRBV18
CDR3 DNA: TGTGCCAGCAGTACCTACTACGAGCAGTACTTC; CDR3 protein: CASSTYYEQYF; J gene: TRBJ2-7; clone size: few; D gene: -; V gene: TRBV12-3/TRBV12-4
CDR3 DNA: TGTGCCAGTCAGGGGAACGAAGCGGGAACCTACGAGCAGTACTTC; CDR3 protein: CASQGNEAGTYEQYF; J gene: TRBJ2-7; clone size: few; D gene: -; V gene: TRBV19
CDR3 DNA: TGTGCCAGCAGTAGGCGAGACAGGATATTCCGCGAGCAGTACTTC; CDR3 protein: CASSRRDRIFREQYF; J gene: TRBJ2-7; clone size: few; D gene: -; V gene: TRBV28
CDR3 DNA: TGCGCCAGCAGCTTGGCCGAGGCGGGGGTCCTCAATGAGCAGTTCTTC; CDR3 protein: CASSLAEAGVLNEQFF; J gene: TRBJ2-1; clone size: -; D gene: TRBD2; V gene: TRBV5-1
CDR3 DNA: TGTGCCAGCAGTTCCCTTTTCCCTAGCGCCTTAAGGGACGAGCAGTACTTC; CDR3 protein: CASSSLFPSALRDEQYF; J gene: TRBJ2-7; clone size: few; D gene: -; V gene: TRBV6-6
CDR3 DNA: TGTGCCAGCAGCTCGGGGACTAGCGGGATAGTATACAATGAGCAGTTCTTC; CDR3 protein: CASSSGTSGIVYNEQFF; J gene: TRBJ2-1; clone size: -; D gene: TRBD2; V gene: TRBV9
CDR3 DNA: TGCAGTGCTAGAGATATTCGGGGGGATCAGCCCCAGCATTTT; CDR3 protein: CSARDIRGDQPQHF; J gene: TRBJ1-5; clone size: few; D gene: -; V gene: TRBV20-1
CDR3 DNA: TGTGCCAGCAGTGATATGTACGAGCAGTACTTC; CDR3 protein: CASSDMYEQYF; J gene: TRBJ2-7; clone size: few; D gene: -; V gene: TRBV2
CDR3 DNA: -; CDR3 protein: CAISEYTSVYEQYF; J gene: TRBJ2-7; clone size: few; D gene: -; V gene: TRBV10-3
CDR3 DNA: TGTGCCAGCAGCGTAGACACAGGGGGCACTGAAGCTTTCTTT; CDR3 protein: CASSVDTGGTEAFF; J gene: TRBJ1-1; clone size: once; D gene: TRBD1; V gene: TRBV9
CDR3 DNA: TGTGCTAGCAGCTTATCGGGACAGAGAAGGGAGACCCAGTACTTC; CDR3 protein: CASSLSGQRRETQYF; J gene: TRBJ2-5; clone size: few; D gene: TRBD1; V gene: TRBV7-7
CDR3 DNA: TGTGCCACCGAATTAAATGAGCAGTTCTTC; CDR3 protein: CATELNEQFF; J gene: TRBJ2-1; clone size: many; D gene: -; V gene: TRBV28
CDR3 DNA: TGTGCCAGCAGCGGGCGACACAACACCGGGGAGCTGTTTTTT; CDR3 protein: CASSGRHNTGELFF; J gene: TRBJ2-2; clone size: -; D gene: -; V gene: TRBV7-9
CDR3 DNA: TGTGCCAGCAGCATTACTCGCAGGGGGGCAAATGGCTACACCTTC; CDR3 protein: CASSITRRGANGYTF; J gene: TRBJ1-2; clone size: many; D gene: TRBD1; V gene: TRBV5-4
CDR3 DNA: TGTGCCAGTAGTAACCTACCGAATGAGCAGTTCTTC; CDR3 protein: CASSNLPNEQFF; J gene: TRBJ2-1; clone size: -; D gene: -; V gene: TRBV19
CDR3 DNA: TGTGCCAGCAGTTTATTTGGGTGGGCCTACAATGAGCAGTTCTTC; CDR3 protein: CASSLFGWAYNEQFF; J gene: TRBJ2-1; clone size: many; D gene: -; V gene: TRBV27
CDR3 DNA: TGTGCCAGCAGTGACGGACAGGGCTATGGCTACACCTTC; CDR3 protein: CASSDGQGYGYTF; J gene: TRBJ1-2; clone size: -; D gene: TRBD1; V gene: TRBV12-3/TRBV12-4
CDR3 DNA: TGTGCCAGTAGTATAGTGGGCAGAGGAGGGCCGAGCTCCTACAATGAGCAGTTCTTC; CDR3 protein: CASSIVGRGGPSSYNEQFF; J gene: TRBJ2-1; clone size: few; D gene: -; V gene: TRBV19
CDR3 DNA: TGTGGGACAGGCCTTGGCTACACCTTC; CDR3 protein: CGTGLGYTF; J gene: TRBJ1-2; clone size: -; D gene: TRBD1; V gene: TRBV7-9
CDR3 DNA: TGTGCCAGCAGAGTGAACACTGAAGCTTTCTTT; CDR3 protein: CASRVNTEAFF; J gene: TRBJ1-1; clone size: -; D gene: -; V gene: TRBV2
CDR3 DNA: TGCGCCAGCAGCCAAGGAAAAATCGTCGGCAATGAGCAGTTCTTC; CDR3 protein: CASSQGKIVGNEQFF; J gene: TRBJ2-1; clone size: -; D gene: -; V gene: TRBV4-1
CDR3 DNA: TGCAGTGCTAGATCTAAACAGGGGGCCAATAATTCACCCCTCCACTTT; CDR3 protein: CSARSKQGANNSPLHF; J gene: TRBJ1-6; clone size: few; D gene: TRBD1; V gene: TRBV20-1
CDR3 DNA: TGTGCCATCAGTGAACCGACTAGCGGGGCAAAGACCCAGTACTTC; CDR3 protein: CAISEPTSGAKTQYF; J gene: TRBJ2-5; clone size: -; D gene: TRBD2; V gene: TRBV10-3
CDR3 DNA: TGTGCCAGCAGCGCTACGGGGAAAAACATTCAGTACTTC; CDR3 protein: CASSATGKNIQYF; J gene: TRBJ2-4; clone size: few; D gene: -; V gene: TRBV9
CDR3 DNA: TGTGCCAGCAGCTTTGCGTTTACCAACACTGAAGCTTTCTTT; CDR3 protein: CASSFAFTNTEAFF; J gene: TRBJ1-1; clone size: -; D gene: -; V gene: TRBV11-2
CDR3 DNA: TGCGCCAGCAGCCCTTATTTTTCGCTCTCTGGGGCCAACGTCCTGACTTTC; CDR3 protein: CASSPYFSLSGANVLTF; J gene: TRBJ2-6; clone size: -; D gene: -; V gene: TRBV5-1
CDR3 DNA: TGTGCCAGCAGCTTATTGGGAACCCAGTACTTC; CDR3 protein: CASSLLGTQYF; J gene: TRBJ2-5; clone size: -; D gene: -; V gene: TRBV7-9
CDR3 DNA: TGTACCAGCAGTGAGAGTCACAGCTCCTACGAGCAGTACTTC; CDR3 protein: CTSSESHSSYEQYF; J gene: TRBJ2-7; clone size: -; D gene: -; V gene: TRBV2
CDR3 DNA: TGTGCTAGCAGCTTAGATGTGGGCTTTGACGAGCAGTACTTC; CDR3 protein: CASSLDVGFDEQYF; J gene: TRBJ2-7; clone size: few; D gene: -; V gene: TRBV7-7
CDR3 DNA: TGTGCCAGCAGCCCTGGACAGACCTCTGGAAACACCATATATTTT; CDR3 protein: CASSPGQTSGNTIYF; J gene: TRBJ1-3; clone size: few; D gene: -; V gene: TRBV11-3
CDR3 DNA: TGTGCCAGCAGTTTAGCTTCGACCACCCGTGGGGAGACCCAGTACTTC; CDR3 protein: CASSLASTTRGETQYF; J gene: TRBJ2-5; clone size: -; D gene: -; V gene: TRBV28
CDR3 DNA: TGTGCCTGGAGTGTACAGGACATTACTAATTCACCCCTCCACTTT; CDR3 protein: CAWSVQDITNSPLHF; J gene: TRBJ1-6; clone size: few; D gene: -; V gene: TRBV30
CDR3 DNA: TGTGCCAGCAGCCGCAGGGGAGGGGCCAACGTCCTGACTTTC; CDR3 protein: CASSRRGGANVLTF; J gene: TRBJ2-6; clone size: few; D gene: -; V gene: TRBV5-6
CDR3 DNA: TGTGCCACCAGCGGACAAAAGTACAATGAGCAGTTCTTC; CDR3 protein: CATSGQKYNEQFF; J gene: TRBJ2-1; clone size: many; D gene: -; V gene: TRBV15
CDR3 DNA: TGCGCCAGCAGCCAAGATCCAGTGAACACTGAAGCTTTCTTT; CDR3 protein: CASSQDPVNTEAFF; J gene: TRBJ1-1; clone size: -; D gene: -; V gene: TRBV4-1
CDR3 DNA: TGTGCCAGCAGTGGGACTAGCGGGAACACAGATACGCAGTATTTT; CDR3 protein: CASSGTSGNTDTQYF; J gene: TRBJ2-3; clone size: once; D gene: TRBD2; V gene: TRBV6-1
CDR3 DNA: TGTGCCAGCTCACTGGGACTAGCGGGCAATCAGCCCCAGCATTTT; CDR3 protein: CASSLGLAGNQPQHF; J gene: TRBJ1-5; clone size: -; D gene: -; V gene: TRBV18
CDR3 DNA: TGTGCCAGCAGCATCCGGGACAGGAGTTACAATGAGCAGTTCTTC; CDR3 protein: CASSIRDRSYNEQFF; J gene: TRBJ2-1; clone size: few; D gene: TRBD1; V gene: TRBV6-6
CDR3 DNA: TGTGCCAGCAGCCACCGGGACAGGTGGGACTATGGCTACACCTTC; CDR3 protein: CASSHRDRWDYGYTF; J gene: TRBJ1-2; clone size: few; D gene: TRBD1; V gene: TRBV3-1
CDR3 DNA: TGTGCCAGCAGAAACAACGGAGGGGGCGTACATGGCTACACCTTC; CDR3 protein: CASRNNGGGVHGYTF; J gene: TRBJ1-2; clone size: many; D gene: TRBD1; V gene: TRBV6-1
CDR3 DNA: TGTGCCAGCAGCCCCTCGGGGGCGTTGAGGATGGAGACCCAGTACTTC; CDR3 protein: CASSPSGALRMETQYF; J gene: TRBJ2-5; clone size: many; D gene: -; V gene: TRBV12-3/TRBV12-4
CDR3 DNA: TGTGCCAGCAGTTCGCGGGAGAATCAGCCCCAGCATTTT; CDR3 protein: CASSSRENQPQHF; J gene: TRBJ1-5; clone size: -; D gene: -; V gene: TRBV12-3/TRBV12-4
CDR3 DNA: TGTGCCAGCAGCTTCCGAACCGGGGAGCTGTTTTTT; CDR3 protein: CASSFRTGELFF; J gene: TRBJ2-2; clone size: few; D gene: -; V gene: TRBV7-9
CDR3 DNA: TGCAGTGCTAGAGACGGACAGACTAACTCCTATAATTCACCCCTCCACTTT; CDR3 protein: CSARDGQTNSYNSPLHF; J gene: TRBJ1-6; clone size: many; D gene: -; V gene: TRBV20-1
CDR3 DNA: TGTGCCAGCAGTTACCCCGCCGGGACTAGCGGGACCAGGGGAAGAGCCAAAAACATTCAGTACTTC; CDR3 protein: CASSYPAGTSGTRGRAKNIQYF; J gene: TRBJ2-4; clone size: -; D gene: TRBD2; V gene: TRBV6-6
CDR3 DNA: TGCGCCAGCAGCCGAAGCGTGGGACAGGGTGGTGACTATGGCTACACCTTC; CDR3 protein: CASSRSVGQGGDYGYTF; J gene: TRBJ1-2; clone size: -; D gene: TRBD1; V gene: TRBV4-1
CDR3 DNA: TGCAGTGCTGTAGGGTCCTCGCAAGAGACCCAGTACTTC; CDR3 protein: CSAVGSSQETQYF; J gene: TRBJ2-5; clone size: -; D gene: -; V gene: TRBV20-1
CDR3 DNA: TGTGCCAGCAGCTTCCTTCCCATGCCGTCCTACGAGCAGTACTTC; CDR3 protein: CASSFLPMPSYEQYF; J gene: TRBJ2-7; clone size: -; D gene: -; V gene: TRBV7-2
CDR3 DNA: TGCAGCGTTGACCGGGGGCTAATTGAGACCCAGTACTTC; CDR3 protein: CSVDRGLIETQYF; J gene: TRBJ2-5; clone size: few; D gene: -; V gene: TRBV29-1
CDR3 DNA: TGCAGTGCCATTAACACTGAAGCTTTCTTT; CDR3 protein: CSAINTEAFF; J gene: TRBJ1-1; clone size: few; D gene: -; V gene: TRBV20-1
CDR3 DNA: TGTGCCTGGAGTGTACGATCAAGGACCCAGGGGGCGCATGGAACTAATGAAAAACTGTTTTTT; CDR3 protein: CAWSVRSRTQGAHGTNEKLFF; J gene: TRBJ1-4; clone size: -; D gene: TRBD1; V gene: TRBV30
CDR3 DNA: TGTGCCAGCAGCCGGGGGCCTAGCGGAATCACAGATACGCAGTATTTT; CDR3 protein: CASSRGPSGITDTQYF; J gene: TRBJ2-3; clone size: -; D gene: -; V gene: TRBV7-2
CDR3 DNA: TGTGCCAGCAGCTTAGATCGGGGGCGAAACGGGGAGCTGTTTTTT; CDR3 protein: CASSLDRGRNGELFF; J gene: TRBJ2-2; clone size: many; D gene: -; V gene: TRBV11-2